The rows below give T cell receptor beta chains drawn from one sample of a study of OX40 agonist ivuxolimab in advanced cancers. Sequencing used immunoSEQ multiplex PCR; TCRdb keeps in-frame clones, though not all of them. This table holds 60,000 to 85,000 clones, roughly 80% found once. Sequenced here: CD4+ or CD8+ T cells sorted from blood, sampled in a trial of the OX40 agonist ivuxolimab. Receptors were obtained from an adult with an advanced solid tumor such as melanoma, head and neck, liver or kidney cancer. The CDR3 runs from the conserved cysteine through the conserved F or W. D genes are given only for firm matches. Clone size appears in some rows only: once, few, many, or a class for an expanded clone.

j_gene: TRBJ1-5; v_gene: TRBV19; abundance: -; d_gene: TRBD1; CDR3nt: TGTGCCAGTAGTGCCTCTTTGGACAGGGGTAATCAGCCCCAGCATTTT; CDR3aa: CASSASLDRGNQPQHF
j_gene: TRBJ1-2; v_gene: TRBV4-1; abundance: -; d_gene: TRBD1; CDR3nt: TGCGCCAGCAGCCCGAGGACAGGGGGAAACTATGGCTACACCTTC; CDR3aa: CASSPRTGGNYGYTF
j_gene: TRBJ2-3; v_gene: TRBV7-8; abundance: -; d_gene: -; CDR3nt: TGTGCCAGCAGCTTAGCTCTTCTGGATACGCAGTATTTT; CDR3aa: CASSLALLDTQYF
j_gene: TRBJ1-1; v_gene: TRBV5-1; abundance: -; d_gene: -; CDR3nt: TGCGCCAGCAGCTTCCCTAATTGGACAGAAGGGGCTGAAGCTTTCTTT; CDR3aa: CASSFPNWTEGAEAFF
j_gene: TRBJ1-5; v_gene: TRBV5-1; abundance: -; d_gene: -; CDR3nt: TGCGCCAGCAGCCCCCTAGGAGGGGACCCCAATCAGCCCCAGCATTTT; CDR3aa: CASSPLGGDPNQPQHF
j_gene: TRBJ1-1; v_gene: TRBV29-1; abundance: -; d_gene: -; CDR3nt: TGCAGCGTTAGGGTGTCGGCAGGGAACACTGAAGCTTTCTTT; CDR3aa: CSVRVSAGNTEAFF
j_gene: TRBJ1-2; v_gene: TRBV5-8; abundance: -; d_gene: -; CDR3nt: TGTGCCAGCACCCGGGGGGGGAGCTACACCTTC; CDR3aa: CASTRGGSYTF
j_gene: TRBJ2-5; v_gene: TRBV4-2; abundance: once; d_gene: -; CDR3nt: TGTGCCAGCAGCCCTCGGGACACTCTCCAAGAGACCCAGTACTTC; CDR3aa: CASSPRDTLQETQYF
j_gene: TRBJ2-1; v_gene: TRBV7-9; abundance: -; d_gene: TRBD2; CDR3nt: TGTGCCAGCAGCTTAGGACACCTTGGTTTAGCGGGGACCAATGAGCAGTTCTTC; CDR3aa: CASSLGHLGLAGTNEQFF
j_gene: TRBJ1-4; v_gene: TRBV5-5; abundance: -; d_gene: -; CDR3nt: TGTGCCAGCAGTCGAGGGGGAGTTGAAAAACTGTTTTTT; CDR3aa: CASSRGGVEKLFF
j_gene: TRBJ1-3; v_gene: TRBV5-1; abundance: -; d_gene: TRBD1; CDR3nt: TGCGCCAGCAGCCTGACAGGGACTGGAAACACCATATATTTT; CDR3aa: CASSLTGTGNTIYF
j_gene: TRBJ1-5; v_gene: TRBV19; abundance: once; d_gene: TRBD1; CDR3nt: TGTGCCAGTAGTATAGGGACAGGGGAGGCTCAGCCCCAGCATTTT; CDR3aa: CASSIGTGEAQPQHF
j_gene: TRBJ2-7; v_gene: TRBV5-1; abundance: few; d_gene: -; CDR3nt: TGCGCCAGCAGCGCCGGCCACGGGAATCCCTACGAGCAGTACTTC; CDR3aa: CASSAGHGNPYEQYF
j_gene: TRBJ1-1; v_gene: TRBV19; abundance: -; d_gene: TRBD1; CDR3nt: TGTGCCAGTCGGGACAGGGAGAACACTGAAGCTTTCTTT; CDR3aa: CASRDRENTEAFF
j_gene: TRBJ1-2; v_gene: TRBV5-5; abundance: few; d_gene: -; CDR3nt: TGTGCCAGCAGCCCCTCAGGGAACTATGGCTACACCTTC; CDR3aa: CASSPSGNYGYTF
j_gene: TRBJ1-2; v_gene: TRBV5-1; abundance: once; d_gene: -; CDR3nt: TGCGCCAGCAGCTTGGTGGGGTCTGGGGGCTACACCTTC; CDR3aa: CASSLVGSGGYTF
j_gene: TRBJ2-6; v_gene: TRBV9; abundance: -; d_gene: TRBD1; CDR3nt: TGTGCCAGCAGCGCCTGGGACAGGGTGGGCTCTGGGGCCAACGTCCTGACTTTC; CDR3aa: CASSAWDRVGSGANVLTF
j_gene: TRBJ1-2; v_gene: TRBV13; abundance: -; d_gene: -; CDR3nt: TGTGCCAGCAGCTTAACTGGAGCGACAGGAAGAAGTGGCTACACCTTC; CDR3aa: CASSLTGATGRSGYTF
j_gene: TRBJ2-3; v_gene: TRBV7-9; abundance: -; d_gene: TRBD2; CDR3nt: TGTGCCAGCAGCGGGGACTACGGGGGGTCAGATACGCAGTATTTT; CDR3aa: CASSGDYGGSDTQYF
j_gene: TRBJ1-2; v_gene: TRBV5-1; abundance: -; d_gene: -; CDR3nt: TGCGCCAGCAGCCACCGGGACGCAAACTATGGCTACACCTTC; CDR3aa: CASSHRDANYGYTF
j_gene: TRBJ1-1; v_gene: TRBV19; abundance: once; d_gene: -; CDR3nt: TGTGCCAGTAGTATCGTAGGGCAGGTGAACACTGAAGCTTTCTTT; CDR3aa: CASSIVGQVNTEAFF
j_gene: TRBJ1-2; v_gene: TRBV5-4; abundance: once; d_gene: TRBD1; CDR3nt: TGTGCCAGCACGAGGGGACAGGACGCCTATGGCTACACCTTC; CDR3aa: CASTRGQDAYGYTF
j_gene: TRBJ2-1; v_gene: TRBV5-1; abundance: -; d_gene: -; CDR3nt: TGCGCCAGCAGCTTGTTCCCGGGAGTATCCTACAATGAGCAGTTCTTC; CDR3aa: CASSLFPGVSYNEQFF